This T cell receptor (beta chain) emerged from a study of Tregs in tolerant kidney transplant recipients. Overall study results and limits: Biological reproducibility was not directly addressed, but technical replication error appeared minimal.

Sequencing was performed with immunoSEQ multiplex PCR; in TCRdb, only in-frame clones are kept and a portion is missing. The repertoire holds 120,000 or so clones, with around 94% as singletons. V was pared by 8 bases and J by 0 bases, with 8 bases between. Germline CDR1 SNHLY, CDR2 FYNNEI. The CDR3 extends over 13 amino acids. As regards this clone: The antigen remains undetermined.

The rearrangement uses TRBV2 and TRBJ1-5; no firm D call. The clonotype originates from a human donor in good health. Material for sequencing was CD4+ T cells from blood. The CDR3 DNA is TGTGCCAGCCTAATAAATAGCAATCAGCCCCAGCATTTT. Residues: CASLINSNQPQHF.